This record covers a single T cell receptor beta chain. Its antigen is as yet unknown. The PCR employed 60 Vbeta primers together with 13 Jbeta primers. The assay was immunoSEQ multiplex PCR, and TCRdb's table has in-frame clones only and misses some. The repertoire has under 150,000 clones, roughly four fifths of them found once; the top ten carry about 2.5%. V lost 1 base to trimming and J lost 1 base, with 15 bases between them. The CDR3 has 17 amino acids. CDR1 and CDR2 (germline): SGHTA, FQGNSA. The sample comes from a study of cytomegalovirus exposure and HLA in healthy donors. The wider study: Counted in an early data release were about 86 million unique TCRs from HLA-typed donors. Overall study results and limits: Donors belonging to an Asian-associated ancestry cluster reportedly showed fewer N-insertions in productive TCRs than the approximately 670-donor mean, according to what a later analysis found. A few of the chains that were CMV-associated were confirmed in vitro to be specific for CMV antigens. Later, an analysis found that common viral pathogens appeared to be linked with several of the most significant clusters.

This receptor was obtained from a boy aged 2 to 10 in good health and CMV-seronegative. The V gene is TRBV7-2, the J gene TRBJ2-3, with D possibly matching TRBD2 (7 bases). Sequenced input: PBMCs. CDR3 amino acids: CASSLGVLGGGTDTQYF. The CDR3 nucleotides read TGTGCCAGCAGCTTAGGAGTGTTAGGGGGGGGCACAGATACGCAGTATTTT.